This section outlines one T cell receptor (beta chain) sequence together with its context. The source of the sample is a study of OX40 agonist ivuxolimab in advanced cancers. Study-level information: Cancers in dose escalation were hepatocellular, melanoma, renal cell and head and neck.

The CDR3 is 15 residues long. The junction had 7 bases not matched to a gene; V was cut back by 5 bases and J by 0 bases. The germline gives CDR1 MDHEN, CDR2 SYDVKM. The assay was immunoSEQ multiplex PCR, and TCRdb's table has in-frame clones only and misses some. The repertoire holds roughly 89,000 clones, with approximately 90% as singletons. The chain joins TRBV28 to TRBJ2-7; 7 bases are shared with TRBD1. The sample here was CD4+ or CD8+ T cells sorted from blood, taken in a trial of the OX40 agonist ivuxolimab. The receptor was derived from an adult with an advanced solid tumor such as melanoma, head and neck, liver or kidney cancer. The CDR3 loop reads CASSKGGAGSYEQYF. The CDR3 coding sequence is TGTGCCAGCAGTAAAGGGGGCGCGGGCTCCTACGAGCAGTACTTC. The variable domain in full, completed from reference TRBV28 and TRBJ2-7, reads DVKVTQSSRYLVKRTGEKVFLECVQDMDHENMFWYRQDPGLGLRLIYFSYDVKMKEKGDIPEGYSVSREKKERFSLILESASTNQTSMYLCASSKGGAGSYEQYFGPGTRLTVT.